This TCR beta chain is drawn from a study of T cell changes during pregnancy in multiple sclerosis. The data were produced by immunoSEQ multiplex PCR, yet TCRdb's version contains in-frame clones alone and is incomplete. Of 85,000 to 120,000 clones listed, 80% to 95% are singletons. The length of the CDR3 is 16 residues. Germline V lookup: CDR1 MNHEY, CDR2 SMNVEV (reference sequence). Unmatched junction bases numbered 9, after V lost 4 bases and J lost 5 bases. This clone showed up just a few times. J is TRBJ1-4 and V is TRBV27, with 8 bases that match TRBD1. This clonotype originated in a female donor with multiple sclerosis, enrolled in a pregnancy study. The source material was peripheral blood, sampled after pregnancy. For the CDR3, the DNA is TGTGCCAGCAGTTCGCTCCAGGGGGCGGGAAATGAAAAACTGTTTTTT. Its translation: CASSSLQGAGNEKLFF.